This T cell receptor beta chain originates from a study of long-term antiretroviral therapy in people with HIV (dated by TCRdb to the early 2020s). General notes on the study: The earliest samples were collected roughly a decade before the 2015 WHO recommendation for immediate ART, at a time when ART was usually postponed until CD4 counts fell. This retrospective serial study examined whether starting ART and sustained HIV suppression were associated with changes in the composition and diversity of the TRB repertoire in peripheral blood. A total of 192 cryopreserved PBMC samples came from a few dozen adults with confirmed HIV infection and were collected serially over a mean of roughly 6 years (range 1-12). Among the roughly 30 participants with HIV, about a dozen were female. No cross-contamination during QIAcube processing turned up in test extractions that ran a monoclonal T-cell line alongside 33 polyclonal samples. What the research found in general, with its limitations: Because pre-ART samples had limited cell numbers, unsorted PBMC were profiled rather than sorted CD4+ and CD8+ T cells. HIV repertoires had narrower CDR3 length ranges than controls, and the network structure suggested an antigen-experienced repertoire that shifted only slightly toward naive after ART. ART initiation was associated with a significant increase in TRB diversity, but diversity stayed significantly below transplant donor controls even after long-term ART. Expanded TRB clones identified before ART initiation dominated the repertoire at all time points, although this dominance fluctuated and declined in many PLHIV after ART. Inferences about post-ART repertoire changes were limited because no data were available on ART adherence, viral resistance or therapy changes. The samples span the years 2004 to 2017, and the ART regimens used may be less effective than current regimens. Owing to limited PBMC availability, only the TCR beta chain was sequenced, without alpha chain pairing.

To be included, a participant needed at least one PBMC sample from before ART initiation plus at least two post-ART samples. All participants with HIV were treated in the United States of America. Before DNA extraction, cryopreserved samples of about 1-11 million PBMC were thawed and then washed. At the time of the earliest PBMC sample for each participant with HIV, ages ranged from 23 to 54 years. Each participant contributed PBMC samples from 1-4 timepoints before ART initiation and 2-8 timepoints after ART initiation, with a median of 7 samples. Serial HIV viral load, CD4+ T-cell count, ART history and demographic data were obtained for every participant. Genomic DNA was extracted from unsorted PBMC with a Qiagen kit on a QIAcube, with processing performed in batches of 12 samples. V loses 2 bases at its end and J loses 4 bases; junction bases beyond the gene matches: 2. The CDR3 starts with the cysteine, ends with the phenylalanine, and has 15 residues. The read is trimmed to its CDR3 DNA, 45 bases read in frame from base 1. The germline V gene provides CDR1 SGDLS and CDR2 YYNGEE.

Details on this clone: Its binding antigen is unknown. No per-base quality is available; no much larger clone lies one base away.

Sequencing of the TRB variable region was done with the immunoSEQ hsTCRB v3.0 assay at survey level resolution. The targeted TRB sequencing depth was roughly 40,000-55,000 T-cell genomes per sample. TRB libraries were pooled and sequenced on an Illumina MiSeq using a v3 150-cycle kit. Concerning the study's data processing: Analysis of repertoires was carried out in R inside a reproducible Nextflow workflow spanning QC, data transformation and analysis. LymphoSeq2, an R package for AIRR-Seq data exploration, was used to implement custom analyses. Four samples that yielded fewer than 5000 total TRB sequences were excluded, so that around 190 HIV repertoires were analyzed. Among the approximately 190 HIV repertoires that were kept, almost 60 were collected before ART initiation and around 130 were collected after ART initiation. Each repertoire was downsampled to 5000 TRB nucleotide sequences, and summary statistics were averaged across 100 downsampling iterations. TRB sequences were retained for analysis only if CDR3 regions of at least seven amino acids were present. Diversity was assessed using a clonality score derived from Shannon entropy and using the Gini coefficient. In the repertoire networks, any two of the top 5000 CDR3 amino acid sequences were linked whenever the two sequences differed by an edit distance of one. For TRB CDR3 amino acid sequences, antigen specificity groups and MHC restriction were predicted with GLIPH2. Known CMV, EBV, HIV or tissue antigen associations were flagged by matching CDR3 amino acid sequences against VDJdb and McPAS-TCR. Pre-ART, post-ART and control groups were compared with Wilcoxon signed-rank tests and Holm-Bonferroni correction. TCRdb stores this immuneACCESS table with in-frame sequences only. Part of the clones is absent; in the studies checked, under half of the shortfall reflects unresolved V genes, and no reason is known for the rest. V and J calls and clone size are those listed in that table; D and trimming were worked out from the DNA. For this sample there are tens of thousands of clones; 70% to 90% appear just once. The ten top clones hold less than 8.5% of the sample.

The source of this sequence is a man aged 45 to 65 with HIV. The sample was unsorted PBMCs, taken 3.2 years before starting antiretroviral therapy. The V and J genes are TRBV9 and TRBJ2-5, and 13 junctional nucleotides match TRBD2. The sequence in DNA is TGTGCCAGCAGCGTGGGACTAGCGGGGAGAGAGACCCAGTACTTC. Translated, it gives CASSVGLAGRETQYF.